The 4 T cell receptor beta chains listed next were all sequenced from one sample in a study of OX40 agonist ivuxolimab in advanced cancers. Produced via immunoSEQ multiplex PCR; TCRdb's table is partial and in-frame only. The sample records tens of thousands of clones, 90% to 95% being singletons. The source was CD4+ or CD8+ T cells sorted from blood, collected in a trial of the OX40 agonist ivuxolimab. The origin of the receptors is an adult with an advanced solid tumor such as melanoma, head and neck, liver or kidney cancer.

Details on this clone: Other DNA sequences of this sample code for an identical CDR3. This chain connects TRBV19 to TRBJ1-1, with a tentative D call TRBD1 (5 bases). With 5 bases removed from V and 2 bases from J, the gap between germline ends came to 12 bases. Germline CDR1 reads LNHDA; CDR2 reads SQIVND (reference sequence). The length of the CDR3 is 14 residues. The CDR3 spells CASSPPGQNTEAFF. The DNA for the CDR3 is TGTGCCAGTAGTCCCCCGGGGCAAAACACTGAAGCTTTCTTT.

For the CDR3, the DNA is TGTGCCAGCAGCTCACTAGCGGGAGAGGAGGATGAGCAGTTCTTC. This codes for CASSSLAGEEDEQFF. This sequence joins TRBV7-9 and TRBJ2-1; 11 positions agree with TRBD2. After removal of 4 bases from V and 8 bases from J, the junction contained 7 bases not matched to a gene. The CDR3 totals 15 residues. CDR1 is SEHNR and CDR2 is FQNEAQ in the germline V gene (reference sequence).

The rearrangement links TRBV7-9 to TRBJ2-1, with D possibly TRBD1 on 6 matching bases. The CDR3 consists of 15 residues. V was clipped by 0 bases and J by 3 bases, with 9 bases between them. Germline CDR1 and CDR2: SEHNR and FQNEAQ (reference sequence). The CDR3 DNA is TGTGCCAGCAGCTTAGCCAGGGACATCTACAATGAGCAGTTCTTC. This encodes CASSLARDIYNEQFF.

V is TRBV11-2 and J is TRBJ1-2; TRBD1 matches at 9 bases. V lost 2 bases, J lost 2 bases, and 9 bases stayed unmatched. The germline V gene encodes CDR1 SGHAT and CDR2 FQNNGV. The CDR3 is 17 amino acids. CDR3 loop: CASSLLETGGINYGYTF. CDR3 in DNA: TGTGCCAGCAGCTTACTCGAAACAGGGGGCATCAACTATGGCTACACCTTC.